The sequence of this TCR beta chain was determined in a study of T cell clones after liver transplantation. Assay used: immunoSEQ multiplex PCR; TCRdb lists only in-frame clones, some missing. The table has tens of thousands of clones, around 80% seen once. This clone was seen only a few times. Deletions cut 0 bases from V and 5 bases from J, with 8 bases between. CDR1 and CDR2 from the germline V gene are SGDLS and YYNGEE. This CDR3 has 13 amino acids. The specimen comprised CD4+ T cells from blood, sampled 48 to 50 months after liver transplant. The clonotype originates from a human patient who received a liver transplant. Certain T cells may be donor cells from the graft. This chain connects TRBV9 to TRBJ1-2; D is unclear. CDR3: CASSVEEEYGYTF. The CDR3, as DNA: TGTGCCAGCAGCGTAGAGGAGGAATATGGCTACACCTTC. The variable domain in full, completed from reference TRBV9 and TRBJ1-2, reads DSGVTQTPKHLITATGQRVTLRCSPRSGDLSVYWYQQSLDQGLQFLIQYYNGEERAKGNILERFSAQQFPDLHSELNLSSLELGDSALYFCASSVEEEYGYTFGSGTRLTVV.